Described below is a single T cell receptor (beta chain) sequence and its context. CDR1 SEHNR and CDR2 FQNEAQ come from the germline V gene (reference sequence). CDR3 length: 13 residues. V was clipped by 1 base and J by 4 bases, with 7 bases between them. This record comes from a study of shared clonotypes between healthy human individuals. Some clones are missing from TCRdb's copy, which holds only in-frame ones; the method was immunoSEQ multiplex PCR. The repertoire holds about 2.4 million clones, with approximately 92% as singletons. The source of this sequence is a man between 18 and 29 years old in good health. The gene calls are TRBV7-9 and TRBJ1-1, with no clear D. Material: naive CD4+ T cells sorted from blood. Subset given: CD45RA+ positively selected. The CDR3 sequence: CASSLEYSTEAFF. CDR3 nucleotide sequence: TGTGCCAGCAGCTTAGAGTATTCCACTGAAGCTTTCTTT. Together with reference TRBV7-9 and TRBJ1-1, the CDR3 gives the full variable domain: DTGVSQNPRHKITKRGQNVTFRCDPISEHNRLYWYRQTLGQGPEFLTYFQNEAQLEKSRLLSDRFSAERPKGSFSTLEIQRTEQGDSAMYLCASSLEYSTEAFFGQGTRLTVV.